Listed here are 8 T cell receptor beta chains from one sample, sequenced in a study of blood T cell repertoires in COVID-19 (dated by TCRdb to between 2020 and 2021). Libraries were prepared through the immunoSEQ multiplex PCR assay. In its TCRdb copy, this immuneACCESS table keeps in-frame sequences only and misses some clones. Where compared with another copy, unresolved V genes explain less than half of these, and the others have no known cause. A total of roughly 130,000 clones appear in this sample, around 76% of them only once. Clones ranked in the top ten supply over 10% of the sample. The sequenced sample consisted of peripheral blood. The origin of the receptors is a man aged 80 or over with acute or convalescent COVID-19.

This chain joins TRBV7-9 and TRBJ1-5; the match to TRBD1 covers 7 bases. CDR1 is SEHNR and CDR2 is FQNEAQ in the germline V gene (reference sequence). CDR3 length equals 19 residues. With 4 bases clipped from V and 3 bases from J, the junction kept 18 bases outside the gene matches. The CDR3 protein is CASSSNSWDSMRSNQPQHF. CDR3 bases: TGTGCCAGCAGCTCTAACTCATGGGACAGCATGAGGTCCAATCAGCCCCAGCATTTT.

This clone was observed a handful of times. The chain joins TRBV15 to TRBJ1-4; possibly TRBD1 for D (6 bases). V dropped 4 bases and J dropped 6 bases, with 15 bases sitting between them. The germline V gene encodes CDR1 LNHNV and CDR2 YYDKDF (reference sequence). The CDR3 contains 15 residues. The CDR3 loop reads CATSTRGAVDEKLFF. In nucleotides, the CDR3 is TGTGCCACCAGCACCCGGGGGGCGGTTGATGAAAAACTGTTTTTT.

This clone was observed a few times. The rearrangement joins TRBV29-1 to TRBJ2-7; D may be TRBD1 (5 bases). The CDR3 has 12 residues. The germline V gene has CDR1 SQVTM and CDR2 ANQGSEA. Trimming took off 3 bases at V and 2 bases at J, with 8 bases between the two ends. The CDR3 region has the DNA TGCAGCGTTGAGGACAACACCTACGAGCAGTACTTC. Translated: CSVEDNTYEQYF.

The rearrangement links TRBV30 to TRBJ1-6, with TRBD1 matching over 7 bases. With V trimmed by 4 bases and J by 7 bases, 4 bases remained unmatched. Germline V gene sequence: CDR1 GTSNPN, CDR2 SVGIG (reference sequence). The CDR3 is made up of 13 amino acids. CDR3 region: CAWTQGGNSPLHF. The CDR3 coding sequence is TGTGCCTGGACCCAGGGGGGCAATTCACCCCTCCACTTT.

The rearrangement links TRBV6-2 or TRBV6-3 to TRBJ2-5, with 7 bases that match TRBD1. Losses at the gene ends were 6 bases for V and 5 bases for J; bases not matched to a gene: 15. This CDR3 region has 16 residues. Germline V gene sequence: CDR1 MNHEY, CDR2 SVGEGT. This CDR3 reads CASSQGTAGLGETQYF. As DNA, the CDR3 is TGTGCCAGCAGCCAAGGGACAGCTGGACTCGGGGAGACCCAGTACTTC.

This clone showed up just a few times. The genes are TRBV4-2 and TRBJ1-2, with TRBD1 identical over 9 bases. CDR1 and CDR2 (germline): LGHNA, YNFKEQ. The CDR3 totals 15 residues. Unmatched junction bases numbered 8, after V lost 2 bases and J lost 7 bases. CDR3: CASSQTGQGASGYTF. In nucleotides, the CDR3 is TGTGCCAGCAGCCAAACGGGACAGGGCGCATCTGGCTACACCTTC.

Only a few counts were recorded for this clone. The chain links TRBV11-2 to TRBJ1-2, with unresolved D. The CDR3 length is 13 residues. The germline gives CDR1 SGHAT, CDR2 FQNNGV. V lost 1 base to trimming and J lost 4 bases, with 7 bases between them. In DNA form, the CDR3 reads TGTGCCAGCAGCTTAGCCGGGATCTATGGCTACACCTTC. Its protein product is CASSLAGIYGYTF.

The chain joins TRBV6-5 to TRBJ2-7; D might be TRBD2 (6 bases). The germline V gene has CDR1 MNHEY and CDR2 SVGAGI. The CDR3 totals 15 residues. Trimming took 5 bases from V and 1 from J, leaving 15 bases between them. The CDR3 nucleotides read TGTGCCAGCAGTAACATGGGAGGCAGATCCTACGAGCAGTACTTC. Translating gives CASSNMGGRSYEQYF.